One sample yielded the 16 T cell receptor beta chains listed below, sequenced in a study of a mutant IDH1 vaccine in newly diagnosed glioma. Stated time point: baseline, week 1 (first vaccination visit). Indicated treatment: pre-vaccination baseline after standard-of-care therapy. Produced via immunoSEQ multiplex PCR; TCRdb's table is partial and in-frame only. The sample consists of about 54,000 clones, roughly 80% of them appearing once. The input for sequencing was PBMCs, taken from a glioma patient treated with radiotherapy, temozolomide or both. The receptors stem from a man aged 18 to 35 with glioma.

The V gene is TRBV7-9, the J gene TRBJ2-1; D is perhaps TRBD1 or TRBD2 (5 bases each). Germline CDR1 is SEHNR and CDR2 is FQNEAQ (reference sequence). The V end was cut by 2 bases, the J end by 4 bases, with 15 bases between. CDR3 length: 16 amino acids. The CDR3, as DNA: TGTGCCAGCAGCTTAAGAACCGGGGCCCTATACAATGAGCAGTTCTTC. It is translated as CASSLRTGALYNEQFF.

The chain is built from TRBV9 and TRBJ2-7; 10 bases line up with TRBD1. Germline-derived CDR1 and CDR2 are SGDLS and YYNGEE. V was clipped by 0 bases and J by 5 bases; unmatched bases: 5. CDR3 length: 15 residues. The CDR3 region is CASSVAGTGANEQYF. The CDR3 DNA reads as TGTGCCAGCAGCGTAGCGGGGACAGGGGCTAACGAGCAGTACTTC.

The V call is TRBV5-3, the J call TRBJ1-5; 7 nucleotides align to TRBD1. TRBV5-3 is recorded as an ORF, its role being uncertain. This CDR3 is 16 amino acids long. V shed 2 bases and J 3 bases; nucleotides not matched to a gene: 8. The CDR3 reads CARSFPGTESNQPQHF. Here the CDR3 DNA reads TGTGCCAGAAGCTTCCCAGGGACAGAATCCAATCAGCCCCAGCATTTT.

The rearrangement uses TRBV10-3 and TRBJ1-2; D is possibly TRBD1 (5 bases). The CDR3 is 17 amino acids. With 2 bases removed from V and 4 bases from J, the gap between germline ends came to 20 bases. CDR1 and CDR2 from the germline V gene are ENHRY and SYGVKD. In nucleotides, the CDR3 is TGTGCCATCAGTGAGCCGGTGGGGGGGAGGCCAGTCTATGGCTACACCTTC. Its protein product is CAISEPVGGRPVYGYTF.

The rearrangement joins TRBV5-1 to TRBJ1-1; TRBD1 matches at 7 bases. The V and J ends lost 0 bases and 2 bases, in that order; junction bases with no gene match: 4. Germline V gene lookup returns CDR1 SGHRS and CDR2 YFSETQ. The CDR3 spans 15 residues. CDR3 in DNA: TGCGCCAGCAGCTTGGGGGGGACAGAAAACACTGAAGCTTTCTTT. Its protein is CASSLGGTENTEAFF.

The CDR3: CASSPSQIHQPQHF. The CDR3 DNA reads as TGTGCCAGCAGCCCCTCGCAGATCCATCAGCCCCAGCATTTT. This chain connects TRBV7-9 to TRBJ1-5; D gene ambiguous. This CDR3 is built from 14 residues. Per germline, CDR1 SEHNR and CDR2 FQNEAQ (reference sequence). V was shortened by 5 bases and J by 5 bases, with 13 bases between the two germline ends.

J is TRBJ1-2 and V is TRBV9; D perhaps matches TRBD1 (5 bases). Deletions cut 3 bases from V and 2 bases from J, with 14 bases between. The CDR3 sequence is 15 residues long. CDR1 and CDR2 from the germline V gene are SGDLS and YYNGEE. CDR3 loop: CASSARDGRNYGYTF. CDR3 DNA: TGTGCCAGCAGCGCCCGGGACGGGCGCAACTATGGCTACACCTTC.

The rearrangement uses TRBV10-3 and TRBJ2-7; 7 bases align to TRBD2. This CDR3 region has 12 residues. Germline V gene data show CDR1 as ENHRY and CDR2 as SYGVKD. V was pared by 10 bases and J by 3 bases, with 6 bases of the junction left unmatched. The CDR3 is CATGDYSYEQYF. CDR3 coding DNA: TGTGCCACCGGGGACTACAGCTACGAGCAGTACTTC.

This chain links TRBV9 with TRBJ2-7, with D maybe TRBD1 (5 bases). CDR1 and CDR2 (germline): SGDLS, YYNGEE. The CDR3 covers 13 residues. V was shortened by 10 bases and J by 2 bases, with 16 bases between the two germline ends. The CDR3 loop is CAEKVDTTYEQYF. For the CDR3, the DNA is TGTGCCGAAAAAGTGGACACTACCTACGAGCAGTACTTC.

V gene TRBV5-6 combines with J gene TRBJ1-5, with D unclear. Trimming removed 1 base at V and 5 bases at J, with 7 bases between. Germline-derived CDR1 and CDR2 are SGHDT and YYEEEE. The CDR3 consists of 13 residues. CDR3 amino acids: CASSLSWDQPQHF. CDR3 in DNA: TGTGCCAGCAGCTTGAGTTGGGATCAGCCCCAGCATTTT.

This chain connects TRBV14 to TRBJ1-5, with TRBD1 as a possible D gene (5 bases). Trimming took 5 bases from V and 2 from J, leaving 7 bases between them. Germline V lookup: CDR1 SGHDN, CDR2 FVKESK. This CDR3 is 13 amino acids long. This CDR3 is CASSWGGNQPQHF. The CDR3 DNA reads as TGTGCCAGCAGCTGGGGGGGCAATCAGCCCCAGCATTTT.

V and J are TRBV19 and TRBJ1-1; TRBD1 matches 10 bases. The CDR3 is 16 amino acids. CDR1 LNHDA and CDR2 SQIVND come from the germline V gene (reference sequence). V lost 10 bases, J lost 5 bases, and 16 bases stayed unmatched. The CDR3 here is CANMPATGGRGTEAFF. CDR3 bases: TGTGCCAACATGCCGGCGACAGGGGGCAGGGGGACTGAAGCTTTCTTT.

The CDR3 spells CASSFTSGGRTEAFF. CDR3 nucleotide sequence: TGTGCCAGCAGCTTTACCAGTGGGGGGAGGACTGAAGCTTTCTTT. This rearrangement joins TRBV27 to TRBJ1-1; D possibly corresponds to TRBD1 (5 bases). The CDR3 is 15 amino acids. CDR1 is MNHEY, CDR2 SMNVEV, per germline (reference sequence). V was shortened by 6 bases and J by 5 bases, with 19 bases between the two germline ends.

V usage is TRBV29-1 and J usage is TRBJ2-7, with 9 bases identical to TRBD1. Losses at the gene ends were 7 bases for V and 1 base for J; bases not matched to a gene: 5. Germline-derived CDR1 and CDR2 are SQVTM and ANQGSEA. This CDR3 has 13 residues. The CDR3 sequence is CSGGTGWSYEQYF. The CDR3 DNA reads as TGCAGCGGAGGGACAGGGTGGTCCTACGAGCAGTACTTC.

V gene TRBV4-1 combines with J gene TRBJ1-4, with TRBD1 matching 7 bases. CDR3 length: 15 residues. The trim removed 4 bases at V and 4 bases at J, leaving 6 bases unmatched. Germline V gives CDR1 MGHRA, CDR2 YSYEKL. CDR3 residues: CASSPLGQFNEKLFF. The CDR3, as DNA: TGCGCCAGCAGCCCATTGGGACAGTTTAATGAAAAACTGTTTTTT.

V is TRBV20-1 and J is TRBJ2-3; D unclear. Germline V gene data show CDR1 as DFQATT and CDR2 as SNEGSKA (reference sequence). CDR3 length: 11 residues. The V gene lost 2 bases and the J gene lost 7 bases, with 7 bases spanning the gap. This CDR3 reads CSARQANTQYF. Written as DNA, the CDR3 is TGCAGTGCTAGACAGGCAAATACGCAGTATTTT.